This entry describes one T cell receptor beta chain. Antigen specificity is unknown. Trimming shortened V by 4 bases and J by 8 bases, and 15 bases separated the two germline ends. CDR3 length: 14 amino acids. Per germline, CDR1 MNHEY and CDR2 SVGEGT. This sample is drawn from a study of T cells in Graves' hyperthyroidism and ophthalmopathy. Points from the study as a whole: Ophthalmopathy, as predicted by the model, came a median roughly 6.5 months after the prediction. Most clonotypes that expanded in the thyroid above 0.001 also showed up in blood.

TCR beta CDR3 regions were amplified from RNA. The HTBI primer set drove a first-round RT-PCR of the TCR CDR3. TCRdb re-analysed the multiplex PCR reads in MiXCR, keeping a single row per CDR3 protein. Among hundreds of thousands of distinct CDR3 sequences listed, 15% to 20% were seen once. At least 3 on the Clinical Activity Score was recorded for ophthalmopathy patients, who also had NOSPECS grade at least 4 and duration under 3 months. The chain employs TRBV6-2 or TRBV6-3 and TRBJ2-4; D is undetermined. This TCR was sampled from a man aged 40-49 years with Graves' ophthalmopathy. The material sequenced was blood. The CDR3 is CASSLRSAIYIQYF. For the CDR3, the DNA is TGTGCCAGCAGTTTGAGGAGTGCGATATACATTCAGTACTTC.